The 24 T cell receptor beta chains reported below all come from one sample, sequenced in a study of blood T cell repertoires in COVID-19. TCRdb keeps only in-frame clones here, not all; method: immunoSEQ multiplex PCR. Of tens of thousands of clones listed, roughly 90% are singletons. The sequencing sample was made of peripheral blood. The receptors here all came from a human donor with acute or convalescent COVID-19. The donor label of this sample is uncertain.

V gene TRBV28 combines with J gene TRBJ2-5; 7 bases are a match to TRBD1. Trimming cost V 4 bases and J 7 bases; bases outside gene matches: 9. This CDR3 contains 14 residues. Germline-derived CDR1 and CDR2 are MDHEN and SYDVKM. In nucleotides, the CDR3 is TGTGCCAGCAGTTCCCCCGGGACAGAGGGGACCCAGTACTTC. Protein: CASSSPGTEGTQYF.

The J gene is TRBJ2-1, the V gene TRBV5-4; 14 bases line up with TRBD2. J lost 4 bases, V lost 4 bases, and 4 bases had no gene match. CDR1 is SGHNT and CDR2 is YYREEE in the germline V gene (reference sequence). The CDR3 is 16 amino acids. CDR3 in DNA: TGTGCCAGCAGCCGAGGGACTAGCGGGGGATACAATGAGCAGTTCTTC. This sequence encodes CASSRGTSGGYNEQFF.

V is TRBV3-1 (or the pseudogene TRBV3-2) and J is TRBJ2-7; D is perhaps TRBD1 (5 bases). Germline CDR1 is LGHDT and CDR2 is YNNKEL (reference sequence). Trimming took off 4 bases at V and 3 bases at J, with 13 bases between the two ends. This CDR3 has 14 residues. CDR3 amino acids: CASSPGQGSYEQYF. The DNA of the CDR3 is TGTGCCAGCAGCCCAGGGCAGGGAAGCTACGAGCAGTACTTC.

The V call is TRBV27, the J call TRBJ2-7; a weak D match, TRBD1 (5 bases). Deletions cut 6 bases from V and 3 bases from J, with 18 bases between. Germline V gene data show CDR1 as MNHEY and CDR2 as SMNVEV (reference sequence). This CDR3 is 15 amino acids long. As DNA, the CDR3 is TGTGCCAGCAGCAAAGACGGACAAAACAACTACGAGCAGTACTTC. Translated, it gives CASSKDGQNNYEQYF.

The J gene is TRBJ1-1, the V gene TRBV7-6, with TRBD1 matching over 8 bases. The CDR3 totals 15 residues. Germline V gene sequence: CDR1 SGHVS, CDR2 FNYEAQ. Losses at the gene ends were 2 bases for V and 3 bases for J; bases not matched to a gene: 5. This chain's CDR3 is CASSLQGAGDTEAFF. CDR3 nucleotide sequence: TGTGCCAGCAGCTTACAGGGGGCAGGGGACACTGAAGCTTTCTTT.

This chain uses TRBV5-1 with TRBJ2-5; TRBD2 agrees at 13 bases. The V and J ends lost 5 bases and 4 bases, in that order; junction bases with no gene match: 11. CDR3 size: 17 residues. Germline V gives CDR1 SGHRS, CDR2 YFSETQ. The chain's CDR3 is CASRAGTSGIGSETQYF. DNA for the CDR3: TGCGCCAGCAGGGCGGGGACTAGCGGGATAGGATCAGAGACCCAGTACTTC.

The chain has TRBV2 and TRBJ1-5; TRBD1 matches at 9 bases. Germline-derived CDR1 and CDR2 are SNHLY and FYNNEI. Trimming removed 6 bases from V and 4 bases from J; junction bases left unmatched: 7. The CDR3 has 15 amino acids. In nucleotides, the CDR3 is TGTGCCAGCAGAATTGGACAGGGGAGAAATCAGCCCCAGCATTTT. Translating it yields CASRIGQGRNQPQHF. Full variable domain (missing parts from reference TRBV2 and TRBJ1-5): EPEVTQTPSHQVTQMGQEVILRCVPISNHLYFYWYRQILGQKVEFLVSFYNNEISEKSEIFDDQFSVERPDGSNFTLKIRSTKLEDSAMYFCASRIGQGRNQPQHFGDGTRLSIL.

The J gene is TRBJ2-3, the V gene TRBV14, with a tentative D call TRBD1 (6 bases). Per germline, CDR1 SGHDN and CDR2 FVKESK. Trimming left V 3 bases short and J 6 bases short, with 13 bases between. The CDR3 sequence is 14 residues long. Here the CDR3 reads CASSHRQEFDTQYF. CDR3 nucleotide sequence: TGTGCCAGCAGCCACCGACAGGAATTCGATACGCAGTATTTT. Drawing the rest from reference TRBV14 and TRBJ2-3, the complete variable domain is EAGVTQFPSHSVIEKGQTVTLRCDPISGHDNLYWYRRVMGKEIKFLLHFVKESKQDESGMPNNRFLAERTGGTYSTLKVQPAELEDSGVYFCASSHRQEFDTQYFGPGTRLTVL.

The chain joins TRBV2 to TRBJ2-1, with D unclear. CDR1 and CDR2 (germline): SNHLY, FYNNEI. CDR3 length equals 13 residues. The ends were cut back, 6 bases at V and 2 bases at J, with 8 bases in the middle. The CDR3 DNA sequence: TGTGCCAGCAGAGGCGGAACCTACAATGAGCAGTTCTTC. Its translation: CASRGGTYNEQFF.

The chain carries TRBV5-6 and TRBJ1-6; the D gene is possibly TRBD1 (6 bases). From germline, CDR1 is SGHDT and CDR2 YYEEEE. Trimming cost V 4 bases and J 2 bases, with 13 bases left between them. The CDR3 is 16 amino acids. Here the CDR3 reads CASSSTGRPYNSPLHF. CDR3 DNA sequence: TGTGCCAGCAGCAGTACAGGGCGCCCCTATAATTCACCCCTCCACTTT.

The chain combines TRBV9 with TRBJ2-5, with TRBD1 identical over 10 bases. After removal of 4 bases from V and 4 bases from J, the junction contained 10 bases not matched to a gene. Per the germline V gene, CDR1 is SGDLS and CDR2 is YYNGEE. The CDR3 has 16 amino acids. In DNA, the CDR3 is TGTGCCAGCAGCCCCCCTGGGGGGACAGGGGCAGAGACCCAGTACTTC. Translated: CASSPPGGTGAETQYF. Drawing the rest from reference TRBV9 and TRBJ2-5, the complete variable domain is DSGVTQTPKHLITATGQRVTLRCSPRSGDLSVYWYQQSLDQGLQFLIQYYNGEERAKGNILERFSAQQFPDLHSELNLSSLELGDSALYFCASSPPGGTGAETQYFGPGTRLLVL.

This clone was seen just once. V is TRBV7-2 and J is TRBJ2-1; TRBD1 is a possible D gene (6 bases). There are 15 residues in the CDR3. V shed 6 bases and J shed 0 bases, with 12 bases lying between them. Germline CDR1 SGHTA, CDR2 FQGNSA. The CDR3 DNA reads as TGTGCCAGCAGTACCGGGACACTCTCCTACAATGAGCAGTTCTTC. The encoded protein is CASSTGTLSYNEQFF.

The J gene is TRBJ1-5, the V gene TRBV7-2; no clear D gene. The V end lost 3 bases, the J end lost 11 bases, and 17 bases lay between the germline ends. This CDR3 has 14 residues. Germline CDR1 and CDR2: SGHTA and FQGNSA. The CDR3 bases are TGTGCCAGCAGCTTGACTGGTTCTGCCTTGACCCAGCATTTT. Protein sequence: CASSLTGSALTQHF. Variable domain in full (rest from reference TRBV7-2 and TRBJ1-5): GAGVSQSPSNKVTEKGKDVELRCDPISGHTALYWYRQSLGQGLEFLIYFQGNSAPDKSGLPSDRFSAERTGGSVSTLTIQRTQQEDSAVYLCASSLTGSALTQHFGDGTRLSIL.

J is TRBJ1-5 and V is TRBV3-1 (or the pseudogene TRBV3-2), with D possibly matching TRBD1 (5 bases). CDR1 and CDR2 from the germline V gene are LGHDT and YNNKEL (reference sequence). This CDR3 has 15 amino acids. Between the trimmed V and J ends, which lost 0 bases and 6 bases, there was a span of 12 bases. The CDR3 coding sequence is TGTGCCAGCAGCCAAGATTTAACCGGGGGTCAGCCCCAGCATTTT. It translates to CASSQDLTGGQPQHF.

The chain is built from TRBV6-6 and TRBJ1-1; D remains unclear. Trimming stripped 4 bases from V and 5 bases from J, with 8 bases between. This CDR3 comprises 12 residues. Germline values: CDR1 MNHNY, CDR2 SVGAGI (reference sequence). CDR3 sequence reads: CASSLEETEAFF. The CDR3 DNA reads TGTGCCAGCAGTTTGGAGGAGACTGAAGCTTTCTTT.

The chain is built from TRBV2 and TRBJ2-2, with TRBD2 matching 13 bases. Germline V gene data show CDR1 as SNHLY and CDR2 as FYNNEI. The J segment lost 2 bases and the V segment lost 8 bases, leaving 8 bases of the junction unmatched. This CDR3 comprises 17 residues. The CDR3 DNA follows: TGTGCCAGCCGAGGGACTAGCGGGGCCATAAACACCGGGGAGCTGTTTTTT. It encodes CASRGTSGAINTGELFF.

This clone has a single count. V is TRBV7-3 and J is TRBJ2-2, with 7 bases lining up with TRBD2. The CDR3 extends over 17 amino acids. The V gene's germline CDR1 is SGHTA and CDR2 FQGTGA. Losses at the gene ends were 5 bases for V and 1 base for J; bases not matched to a gene: 10. CDR3 in amino acids: CASSPQGGTMNTGELFF. CDR3 in DNA: TGTGCCAGCAGCCCCCAGGGCGGGACTATGAACACCGGGGAGCTGTTTTTT.

The chain is built from TRBV11-3 and TRBJ2-6; perhaps TRBD1 as D (5 bases). Looked up from germline, CDR1 is SGHNT and CDR2 is YENEEA. V lost 1 base to trimming and J lost 4 bases, with 11 bases between them. The CDR3 has 16 residues. The CDR3 region has the DNA TGTGCCAGCAGCTTAGGGCAGGGTTTGGGGGCCAACGTCCTGACTTTC. This translates into CASSLGQGLGANVLTF.

This chain joins TRBV2 and TRBJ2-7; TRBD2 matches at 9 bases. This CDR3 is built from 15 residues. The J segment lost 3 bases and the V segment lost 1 base, leaving 4 bases of the junction unmatched. Germline V gene sequence: CDR1 SNHLY, CDR2 FYNNEI. The CDR3 DNA reads TGTGCCAGCAGTGAAGACGGCGGGAGGGTCTACGAGCAGTACTTC. Its translation: CASSEDGGRVYEQYF.

This clone has a handful of counts. The genes are TRBV7-4 and TRBJ1-5, with 8 bases that match TRBD1. The CDR3 has 14 amino acids. Germline values: CDR1 SGHVT, CDR2 SQSDAQ. The J segment lost 5 bases and the V segment lost 2 bases, leaving 2 bases of the junction unmatched. The CDR3 sequence is CASSLQGAHQPQHF. CDR3 coding DNA: TGTGCCAGCAGCTTACAGGGGGCTCATCAGCCCCAGCATTTT.

This chain uses TRBV10-2 with TRBJ1-3, with unresolved D. CDR1 is WSHSY and CDR2 is SAAADI in the germline V gene. The CDR3 is 14 residues long. V was pared by 3 bases and J by 3 bases, with 9 bases between. In DNA, the CDR3 is TGCGCCAGCAGTGAATCGGGAGTTGGAAACACCATATATTTT. Residues: CASSESGVGNTIYF.

The chain employs TRBV27 and TRBJ2-2; tentatively, D is TRBD1 (5 bases). With 9 bases removed from V and 3 bases from J, the gap between germline ends came to 11 bases. The CDR3 contains 13 residues. CDR1 MNHEY and CDR2 SMNVEV come from the germline V gene (reference sequence). The CDR3 loop reads CASLKGDTGELFF. For the CDR3, the DNA is TGTGCCAGTCTGAAAGGGGACACCGGGGAGCTGTTTTTT.

DNA of the CDR3: TGTGCCTGGATTCCCCGCTTAGCGGGGGGGAGTGGAAAGACCCAGTACTTC. Residues: CAWIPRLAGGSGKTQYF. The chain recombines TRBV30 with TRBJ2-5; 11 positions agree with TRBD2. The germline gives CDR1 GTSNPN, CDR2 SVGIG (reference sequence). This CDR3 has 17 residues. After removal of 4 bases from V and 6 bases from J, the junction contained 16 bases not matched to a gene.

V gene TRBV7-9 combines with J gene TRBJ2-5, with a possible D match to TRBD2 (5 bases). Trimming cost V 1 base and J 2 bases, with 8 bases left between them. Per germline, CDR1 SEHNR and CDR2 FQNEAQ (reference sequence). The CDR3 length is 14 residues. The CDR3: CASSLGAVQETQYF. DNA of the CDR3: TGTGCCAGCAGCTTAGGAGCGGTTCAAGAGACCCAGTACTTC.